This T cell receptor (beta chain) was documented in a study of T cells in tumors after PD-1 blockade. Study information: Treatment was either pembrolizumab 200 mg every 3 weeks or cemiplimab 350 mg every 2 weeks.

General observations from the study: Blood contained about two fifths of the tumor's TCR clonotypes.

A remark on this clone: What it recognizes is unknown.

The CDR3 contains 15 residues. Germline V gene data show CDR1 as SNHLY and CDR2 as FYNNEI. V shed 7 bases, J shed 3 bases, and the junction held 7 bases outside the gene matches. Only in-frame clones appear in the TCRdb table, and some are missing; sequencing was by immunoSEQ multiplex PCR. The data contain 55,000 to 70,000 clones, around three quarters of them singletons. The V call is TRBV2, the J call TRBJ2-3, with TRBD1 matching 10 bases. The TCR sequence derives from a human donor with basal cell carcinoma. The starting material was PBMCs, obtained before anti-PD-1 treatment. Here the CDR3 DNA reads TGTGCCAGCACCGGGACAGGGGAAGTAACAGATACGCAGTATTTT. This sequence encodes CASTGTGEVTDTQYF.